One and the same sample provided the 6 T cell receptor beta chains below, sequenced in a study of blood T cell repertoires in COVID-19. Libraries were prepared by immunoSEQ multiplex PCR; TCRdb keeps only in-frame clonotypes and omits some of them. The sample shows 150,000 or so clones, over 80% of them seen only once. The sample consisted of PBMCs or T cells enriched from blood (not recorded which). The receptors derive from a woman aged 45-65 years who had been exposed to COVID-19.

The chain links TRBV6-5 to TRBJ1-1; D perhaps matches TRBD1 (5 bases). The CDR3 contains 15 residues. Germline assignment: CDR1 MNHEY and CDR2 SVGAGI. Trimming took off 0 bases at V and 3 bases at J, with 11 bases between the two ends. The DNA for the CDR3 is TGTGCCAGCAGTTACTCGCGGGGGTATGACACTGAAGCTTTCTTT. Translated, it gives CASSYSRGYDTEAFF.

The chain uses TRBV5-1 and TRBJ2-5; TRBD2 is a possible D gene (5 bases). This CDR3 comprises 13 residues. The germline V and J ends were trimmed by 4 bases and 3 bases, with 10 bases remaining between them. CDR1 SGHRS and CDR2 YFSETQ come from the germline V gene. As DNA, the CDR3 is TGCGCCAGCAGCAGAGGGCCTGAAGAGACCCAGTACTTC. It codes for CASSRGPEETQYF.

DNA for the CDR3: TGTGCCAGCAGCTTTGGCGGGAGGTTGGGGAATGAGCAGTTCTTC. It codes for CASSFGGRLGNEQFF. The chain has TRBV7-2 and TRBJ2-1; 8 nucleotides line up with TRBD2. The CDR3 is 15 amino acids. The V and J ends lost 3 bases and 7 bases, in that order; junction bases with no gene match: 8. Germline V CDR1 and CDR2: SGHTA, FQGNSA.

The V gene is TRBV7-9, the J gene TRBJ2-1; 14 positions match TRBD2. Per germline, CDR1 SEHNR and CDR2 FQNEAQ (reference sequence). The CDR3 runs to 18 residues. With V trimmed by 5 bases and J by 9 bases, 15 bases remained unmatched. In DNA, the CDR3 is TGTGCCAGCAGCCAATCCGGGACTAGCGGGAGTCAGTCCAGTGAGCAGTTCTTC. It translates to CASSQSGTSGSQSSEQFF.

The chain uses TRBV9 and TRBJ2-5; TRBD2 aligns across 10 bases. The CDR3 sequence is 15 residues long. Germline-derived CDR1 and CDR2 are SGDLS and YYNGEE. V was pared by 3 bases and J by 2 bases, with 4 bases of the junction left unmatched. The CDR3 sequence is CASSGPGLAQETQYF. The CDR3 DNA is TGTGCCAGCAGCGGTCCGGGACTAGCGCAAGAGACCCAGTACTTC.

The chain is built from TRBV5-1 and TRBJ1-4; D is unclear. Trimming removed 4 bases from V and 5 bases from J, with 18 bases in between. Germline V gives CDR1 SGHRS, CDR2 YFSETQ. The CDR3 contains 16 residues. The CDR3 DNA reads TGCGCCAGCAGCCCCGCGGCCACCTATGCAAATGAAAAACTGTTTTTT. Its translation is CASSPAATYANEKLFF.